One sample yielded the 27 T cell receptor beta chains listed below, sequenced in a study of blood T cell repertoires in COVID-19. Using immunoSEQ multiplex PCR, the repertoire was profiled, and TCRdb retains in-frame clones only, with some absent. The table has 250,000 to 300,000 clones, about 88% seen once. Sequencing input: PBMCs or T cells enriched from blood (not recorded which). Receptors were obtained from a man aged 25 to 45 with acute COVID-19.

This clone has a single count. The chain links TRBV19 to TRBJ1-6; TRBD1 might be the D (6 bases). Trimming cost V 4 bases and J 9 bases, with 13 bases left between them. The CDR3 has 14 amino acids. Per germline, CDR1 LNHDA and CDR2 SQIVND (reference sequence). The CDR3 spells CASSKQGIFSPLHF. The CDR3 coding sequence is TGTGCCAGTAGTAAACAGGGAATCTTTTCACCCCTCCACTTT.

The chain uses TRBV6-5 and TRBJ1-2, with no clear D. With 7 bases removed from V and 8 bases from J, the gap between germline ends came to 17 bases. The V gene's germline CDR1 is MNHEY and CDR2 SVGAGI. This CDR3 has 13 amino acids. CDR3 sequence: CASIGWPLVGYTF. The CDR3 region has the DNA TGTGCCAGCATCGGTTGGCCTCTAGTGGGCTACACCTTC.

The genes are TRBV7-2 and TRBJ2-7; perhaps TRBD2 as D (5 bases). There are 14 residues in the CDR3. CDR1 is SGHTA and CDR2 is FQGNSA in the germline V gene. Trimming left V 5 bases short and J 5 bases short, with 16 bases between. The CDR3 DNA is TGTGCCAGCAGCGCCAGCTATTACGGGAACGAGCAGTACGTC. Encoded protein: CASSASYYGNEQYV.

This clone was seen only a few times. The genes are TRBV6-5 and TRBJ1-5; no definite D call. The germline CDR1 and CDR2 sequences are MNHEY and SVGAGI. V was pared by 0 bases and J by 9 bases, with 12 bases between. The CDR3 has 14 amino acids. This CDR3 reads CASSYSGSSGPQHF. The CDR3 DNA is TGTGCCAGCAGTTACTCTGGCAGCTCAGGGCCCCAGCATTTT.

V and J are TRBV6-1 and TRBJ1-6, with D uncertain. Trimming took 0 bases from V and 3 from J, leaving 6 bases between them. CDR1 and CDR2 (germline): MNHNS, SASEGT. CDR3 length: 15 residues. CDR3 nucleotides: TGTGCCAGCAGTGAAGCCGGGTACTATAATTCACCCCTCCACTTT. Translation gives CASSEAGYYNSPLHF.

V gene TRBV19 combines with J gene TRBJ2-2, with a weak D call TRBD2 (6 bases). Germline V gene data show CDR1 as LNHDA and CDR2 as SQIVND (reference sequence). V was clipped by 3 bases and J by 4 bases, with 12 bases between them. The CDR3 has 15 amino acids. Here the CDR3 reads CASSIAGGGTGELFF. DNA for the CDR3: TGTGCCAGTAGTATTGCTGGGGGAGGCACCGGGGAGCTGTTTTTT.

The J gene is TRBJ1-6, the V gene TRBV9, with D possibly matching TRBD1 (5 bases). Trimming removed 2 bases at V and 12 bases at J, with 9 bases between. The germline CDR1 and CDR2 sequences are SGDLS and YYNGEE. The CDR3 contains 12 residues. The CDR3, as DNA: TGTGCCAGCAGCGTGCTAGGGGAACCCCTCCACTTT. Translation: CASSVLGEPLHF.

J is TRBJ1-2 and V is TRBV6-5; 9 nucleotides line up with TRBD1. Germline assignment: CDR1 MNHEY and CDR2 SVGAGI. The trim removed 6 bases at V and 4 bases at J, leaving 9 bases unmatched. The CDR3 sequence is 15 residues long. CDR3 nucleotides: TGTGCCAGCAGGTTTTACAGGGGGCAGGGCTATGGCTACACCTTC. Amino acids: CASRFYRGQGYGYTF.

The rearrangement links TRBV5-1 to TRBJ2-1; TRBD1 matches at 8 bases. Germline assignment: CDR1 SGHRS and CDR2 YFSETQ. This CDR3 has 15 amino acids. The V segment lost 1 base and the J segment 3 bases; nucleotides outside the gene matches: 3. The CDR3 sequence is CASSLPTGGYNEQFF. The CDR3 DNA follows: TGCGCCAGCAGCTTGCCCACAGGGGGCTACAATGAGCAGTTCTTC.

V gene TRBV5-8 combines with J gene TRBJ1-1; 8 bases align to TRBD1. V shed 4 bases, J shed 4 bases, and the junction held 6 bases outside the gene matches. Looked up from germline, CDR1 is SGHTS and CDR2 is YDEGEE. This CDR3 is 14 amino acids long. The CDR3 nucleotides are TGTGCCAGCAGCCCTTCGGACAGGGTCACTGAAGCTTTCTTT. It is translated as CASSPSDRVTEAFF.

This clone is judged medium-sized. The CDR3 spells CATSDPGQDYGYTF. The DNA for the CDR3 is TGTGCCACCAGTGACCCGGGACAGGACTATGGCTACACCTTC. The chain recombines TRBV24-1 with TRBJ1-2, with 8 bases lining up with TRBD1. V shed 4 bases and J 3 bases; nucleotides not matched to a gene: 3. The germline V gene encodes CDR1 KGHDR and CDR2 SFDVKD. This CDR3 comprises 14 residues.

The chain has TRBV6-5 and TRBJ1-2; the D gene is possibly TRBD1 (5 bases). The length of the CDR3 is 14 residues. Germline V gene data show CDR1 as MNHEY and CDR2 as SVGAGI. V lost 7 bases, J lost 1 base, and 13 bases lay in between. In DNA, the CDR3 is TGTGCCAGCATCTCTTGGGGGGATAACTATGGCTACACCTTC. It is translated as CASISWGDNYGYTF.

This clone has only a few counts. The V gene is TRBV3-1 (or the pseudogene TRBV3-2), the J gene TRBJ2-5; D remains ambiguous. CDR1 is LGHDT, CDR2 YNNKEL, per germline (reference sequence). V dropped 4 bases and J dropped 2 bases, with 8 bases sitting between them. This CDR3 has 13 amino acids. CDR3 nucleotides: TGTGCCAGCAGCCGTCCCTTACAAGAGACCCAGTACTTC. This codes for CASSRPLQETQYF.

The chain employs TRBV5-8 and TRBJ1-5, with D possibly matching TRBD1 (5 bases). Per the germline V gene, CDR1 is SGHTS and CDR2 is YDEGEE. CDR3 length equals 16 residues. V dropped 3 bases and J dropped 1 base, with 14 bases sitting between them. The CDR3 bases are TGTGCCAGCAGCTCGCGCCAGGGTATCAGCAATCAGCCCCAGCATTTT. Amino acid sequence: CASSSRQGISNQPQHF.

This chain links TRBV9 with TRBJ2-1, with TRBD2 matching over 9 bases. From germline, CDR1 is SGDLS and CDR2 YYNGEE. This CDR3 comprises 17 residues. V was clipped by 0 bases and J by 5 bases; unmatched bases: 9. The CDR3 sequence is CASSVARVAGANNEQFF. Here the CDR3 DNA reads TGTGCCAGCAGCGTAGCTAGGGTAGCGGGGGCGAACAATGAGCAGTTCTTC.

This clone has only a few counts. The chain employs TRBV7-2 and TRBJ1-2; no firm D call. V lost 2 bases to trimming and J lost 2 bases, with 12 bases between them. CDR1 is SGHTA and CDR2 is FQGNSA in the germline V gene. The CDR3 is 15 residues long. CDR3 DNA sequence: TGTGCCAGCAGCTTAACAGAGGGTTCAAACTATGGCTACACCTTC. Amino acid sequence: CASSLTEGSNYGYTF.

The V call is TRBV11-2, the J call TRBJ1-3, with no clear D. The germline V and J ends were trimmed by 5 bases and 0 bases, with 14 bases remaining between them. Germline CDR1 reads SGHAT; CDR2 reads FQNNGV. The CDR3 is 16 residues long. The CDR3 here is CASSRARGNSGNTIYF. In DNA form, the CDR3 reads TGTGCCAGCAGCCGTGCACGGGGTAACTCTGGAAACACCATATATTTT.

Comments on this clone: The junction differs from germline at one of its ends, possibly a read error. The chain links TRBV5-1 to TRBJ1-3; D is undetermined. The germline V gene encodes CDR1 SGHRS and CDR2 YFSETQ. This CDR3 has 16 residues. The CDR3 protein is CASSLSEGNSGNTIYF. Here the CDR3 DNA reads TGTGCCAGCAGCTTGTCCGAGGGAAATTCTGGAAACACCATATATTTT.

The chain carries TRBV11-1 and TRBJ2-1; TRBD1 is a possible D gene (5 bases). The length of the CDR3 is 15 residues. The V gene's germline CDR1 is SGHAT and CDR2 FQDESV (reference sequence). V was trimmed by 3 bases and J by 7 bases, leaving 16 bases between them. DNA of the CDR3: TGTGCCAGCAGCTTCCAGATAGGGAAGGGGAATGAGCAGTTCTTC. This sequence encodes CASSFQIGKGNEQFF.

This chain uses TRBV7-9 with TRBJ1-1; D ambiguous. This CDR3 has 12 amino acids. Between the trimmed V and J ends, which lost 5 bases and 4 bases, there was a span of 8 bases. CDR1 is SEHNR, CDR2 FQNEAQ, per germline (reference sequence). CDR3 sequence: CASSPDSTEAFF. Here the CDR3 DNA reads TGTGCCAGCAGCCCCGATAGCACTGAAGCTTTCTTT.

This chain joins TRBV7-9 and TRBJ2-3; D might be TRBD1 (6 bases). There are 14 residues in the CDR3. V shed 3 bases and J shed 5 bases, with 12 bases lying between them. Germline CDR1 SEHNR, CDR2 FQNEAQ (reference sequence). CDR3: CASSFRTGQDTQYF. As DNA, the CDR3 is TGTGCCAGCAGCTTCCGCACAGGGCAAGATACGCAGTATTTT.

V gene TRBV18 combines with J gene TRBJ2-7; tentative D call: TRBD1 (5 bases). Trimming left V 1 base short and J 3 bases short, with 10 bases between. Looked up from germline, CDR1 is KGHSH and CDR2 is LQKENI. The CDR3 runs 14 residues. DNA for the CDR3: TGTGCCAGCTCACCACAAGGAGACAGCTACGAGCAGTACGTC. It specifies CASSPQGDSYEQYV.

This clone showed up just once. The rearrangement uses TRBV3-1 (or the pseudogene TRBV3-2) and TRBJ2-5, with 7 bases lining up with TRBD2. The ends lost 5 bases at V and 3 bases at J; junction bases unmatched: 15. CDR3 size: 17 residues. Germline V gives CDR1 LGHDT, CDR2 YNNKEL (reference sequence). CDR3 bases: TGTGCCAGCAGCAAATATAAACGAGCGGGGACGGAAGAGACCCAGTACTTC. Translating gives CASSKYKRAGTEETQYF.

The chain carries TRBV11-3 and TRBJ2-1; D perhaps matches TRBD1 (6 bases). Germline values: CDR1 SGHNT, CDR2 YENEEA. Between the trimmed V and J ends, which lost 3 bases and 6 bases, there was a span of 21 bases. This CDR3 comprises 17 residues. CDR3: CASSFRGGGGGFNEQFF. The CDR3 nucleotides read TGTGCCAGCAGCTTCAGGGGCGGCGGCGGTGGTTTCAATGAGCAGTTCTTC. Full variable domain (rest looked up from reference TRBV11-3 and TRBJ2-1): EAGVVQSPRYKIIEKKQPVAFWCNPISGHNTLYWYLQNLGQGPELLIRYENEEAVDDSQLPKDRFSAERLKGVDSTLKIQPAELGDSAVYLCASSFRGGGGGFNEQFFGPGTRLTVL.

The rearrangement links TRBV5-4 to TRBJ1-2, with no clear D. This CDR3 is built from 12 residues. With 4 bases removed from V and 4 bases from J, the gap between germline ends came to 8 bases. Germline CDR1 SGHNT, CDR2 YYREEE (reference sequence). CDR3: CASSPPGYGYTF. In DNA form, the CDR3 reads TGTGCCAGCAGCCCCCCCGGCTATGGCTACACCTTC.

This clone was detected only a few times. This chain joins TRBV7-2 and TRBJ2-3, with 9 bases fitting TRBD2. V lost 3 bases, J lost 1 base, and 11 bases stayed unmatched. Germline CDR1 SGHTA, CDR2 FQGNSA. CDR3 length equals 18 residues. CDR3 nucleotides: TGTGCCAGCAGCTTGCGGGCGGCTAGCGGGATTGGCACAGATACGCAGTATTTT. Its translation: CASSLRAASGIGTDTQYF.

CDR3 residues: CASSDGVRQPQHF. The CDR3 coding sequence is TGTGCCAGCAGTGACGGGGTCAGACAGCCCCAGCATTTT. The chain combines TRBV6-1 with TRBJ1-5; D not resolved. The CDR3 runs to 13 residues. Trimming took off 3 bases at V and 7 bases at J, with 10 bases between the two ends. CDR1 MNHNS and CDR2 SASEGT come from the germline V gene.